The following is a T cell receptor (beta chain) sequence with its context. The antigen is undetermined. The data stem from a study of T cell responses to AZD1222 COVID-19 vaccine. Study background: The analysis combined second doses at about 4 or about 12 weeks.

Regarding the study as a whole: Donors in the cohort were predominantly white British and more often female, and clonal diversity was possibly underestimated. Only six individuals given AZD1222 were seropositive at baseline. The study found Spike-specific TCR breadth and depth rose after two AZD1222 doses.

The repertoire was sequenced with immunoSEQ multiplex PCR; TCRdb's copy has only in-frame clones and lacks some. This table has about 140,000 clones, roughly 90% appearing once. The sample here was peripheral blood, taken on day 0 of AZD1222 vaccination. The clonotype originates from an adult in good health.

The CDR3 coding sequence is TGTGCCAGCAGTCCCAGTTATCAGGGTTACTCCTACGAGCAGTACTTC. It codes for CASSPSYQGYSYEQYF. This sequence joins TRBV28 and TRBJ2-7, with D possibly TRBD1 on 5 matching bases. Germline V gene data show CDR1 as MDHEN and CDR2 as SYDVKM. Trimming took 5 bases from V and 0 from J, leaving 17 bases between them. This CDR3 comprises 16 residues.